This entry is about one T cell receptor beta chain. These data are taken from a study of blood T cell repertoires in COVID-19. Across the study: The study drew acute and convalescent COVID-19 samples from the United States, Italy and Spain. From T cells, B-cell-depleted T cells, or PBMCs came the material, which was cDNA or gDNA.

CDR1 and CDR2 (germline): MGHRA, YSYEKL. This CDR3 contains 13 residues. Trimming removed 1 base at V and 1 base at J, with 4 bases between. Per the authors' pipeline: From reference gene primer amplification, estimates of nucleated cell counts were derived. Using immunoSEQ multiplex PCR, the repertoire was profiled, and TCRdb retains in-frame clones only, with some absent. V, J and clone size are taken as reported in that table, and D and trimming were inferred from the DNA itself. The data contain about 340,000 clones, 65% to 85% of them singletons. This chain links TRBV4-1 with TRBJ1-1; D is unresolved. The receptor's source is a man aged 30 to 39 with active or convalescent COVID-19. The sequenced material came from peripheral blood. The CDR3 sequence: CASSQGPNTEAFF. CDR3 DNA sequence: TGCGCCAGCAGCCAAGGGCCGAACACTGAAGCTTTCTTT.